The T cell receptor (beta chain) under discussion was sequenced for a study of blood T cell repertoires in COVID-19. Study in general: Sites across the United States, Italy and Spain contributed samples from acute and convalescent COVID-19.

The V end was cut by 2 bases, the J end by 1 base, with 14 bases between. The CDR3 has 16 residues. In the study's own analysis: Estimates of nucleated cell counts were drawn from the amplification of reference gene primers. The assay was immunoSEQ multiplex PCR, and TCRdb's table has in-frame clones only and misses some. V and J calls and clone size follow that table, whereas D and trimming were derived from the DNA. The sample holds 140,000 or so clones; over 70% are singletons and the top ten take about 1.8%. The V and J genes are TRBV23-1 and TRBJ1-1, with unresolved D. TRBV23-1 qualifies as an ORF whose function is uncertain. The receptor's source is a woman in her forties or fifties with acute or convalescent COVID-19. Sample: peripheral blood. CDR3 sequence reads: CASSQPRHRENTEAFF. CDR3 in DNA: TGCGCCAGCAGTCAACCTCGACACAGAGAGAACACTGAAGCTTTCTTT.